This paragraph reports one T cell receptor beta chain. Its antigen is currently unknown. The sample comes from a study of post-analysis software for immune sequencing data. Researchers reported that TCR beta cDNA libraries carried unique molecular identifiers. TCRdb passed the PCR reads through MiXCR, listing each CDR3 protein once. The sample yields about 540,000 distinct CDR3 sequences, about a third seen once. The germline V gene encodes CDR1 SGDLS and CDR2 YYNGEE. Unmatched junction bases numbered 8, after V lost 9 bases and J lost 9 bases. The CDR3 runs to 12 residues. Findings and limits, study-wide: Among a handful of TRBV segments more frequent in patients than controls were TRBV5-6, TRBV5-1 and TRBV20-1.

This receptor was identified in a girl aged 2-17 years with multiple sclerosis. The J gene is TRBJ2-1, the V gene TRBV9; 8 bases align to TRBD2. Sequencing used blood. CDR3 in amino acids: CAIRKAGGEQFF. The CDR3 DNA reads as TGTGCCATCAGGAAGGCGGGAGGTGAGCAGTTCTTC.